Listed below are T cell receptor beta chains from one sample, sequenced in a study of molecular identifiers for immune sequencing clone quantification. TCRdb analysed the PCR reads with MiXCR anew, one entry per CDR3 protein. The sample has hundreds of thousands of distinct CDR3 sequences; 25% are singletons. Sequenced sample: naive CD8+ T cells from blood, with Jurkat cell RNA spiked in. These receptors came from a human donor in good health. Some libraries in this study had Jurkat cell RNA spiked in. The CDR3 runs from the conserved cysteine through the conserved F or W. The D gene is left open where the match is weak. Not every row has a clone size; where given, it reads once, few, many or a size class.

size: few; D: TRBD1; J: TRBJ2-7; V: TRBV28; DNA: TGTGCCAGCAGTTCCCCGGGACAGATCTACGAGCAGTACTTC; CDR3: CASSSPGQIYEQYF
size: few; D: TRBD1; J: TRBJ1-2; V: TRBV28; DNA: TGTGCCAGCAGTGGACCGGACAGGGAAGGCTATGGCTACACCTTC; CDR3: CASSGPDREGYGYTF
size: -; D: -; J: TRBJ2-5; V: TRBV28; DNA: TGTGCCAGCAGTTTTTTTCAGGGAAGGGAGACCCAGTACTTC; CDR3: CASSFFQGRETQYF
size: few; D: -; J: TRBJ2-7; V: TRBV5-6; DNA: TGTGCCAGCAGCTTCTTCGCGGCCCACTCCTACGAGCAGTACTTC; CDR3: CASSFFAAHSYEQYF
size: many; D: -; J: TRBJ2-7; V: TRBV28; DNA: TGTGCCAGCAGCCCTCTCTTAGAGTCGAACGAGCAGTACTTC; CDR3: CASSPLLESNEQYF
size: few; D: -; J: TRBJ2-7; V: TRBV27; DNA: TGTGCCAGCAGTTCAGGGACCGATCCCTGGGAGCAGTACTTC; CDR3: CASSSGTDPWEQYF
size: -; D: -; J: TRBJ2-7; V: TRBV7-6; DNA: TGTGCCAGCAGCTGGGGGGACAGATACGAGCAGTACTTC; CDR3: CASSWGDRYEQYF
size: few; D: -; J: TRBJ2-7; V: TRBV19; DNA: TGTGCCAGTAGTATAGGACATAGGGGCGCCGGCGAGCAGTACTTC; CDR3: CASSIGHRGAGEQYF
size: many; D: -; J: TRBJ1-3; V: TRBV4-3; DNA: TGCGCCAGCAGCCAAGGGTGGGGGAATGGAAACACCATATATTTT; CDR3: CASSQGWGNGNTIYF
size: many; D: TRBD1; J: TRBJ2-3; V: TRBV20-1; DNA: TGCAGTGCTAGAGATAGGAGGGACAGGGGACTTCAGCGCACAGATACGCAGTATTTT; CDR3: CSARDRRDRGLQRTDTQYF
size: many; D: -; J: TRBJ2-2; V: TRBV20-1; DNA: TGCAGTGCTAGACACAGGGATTACACCGGGGAGCTGTTTTTT; CDR3: CSARHRDYTGELFF
size: many; D: -; J: TRBJ1-6; V: TRBV9; DNA: TGTGCCAGCAGCCCTAGTTCGACAGGAGTTGGATCACCCCTCCACTTT; CDR3: CASSPSSTGVGSPLHF
size: few; D: TRBD1; J: TRBJ2-5; V: TRBV27; DNA: TGTGCCAGCAGTCCGTTACGGGACAGGGGTCCAGAGACCCAGTACTTC; CDR3: CASSPLRDRGPETQYF
size: many; D: TRBD2; J: TRBJ2-7; V: TRBV20-1; DNA: TGCAGTGCTAGAGACGGGGGGGGCGGCTACGAGCAGTACTTC; CDR3: CSARDGGGGYEQYF
size: many; D: -; J: TRBJ1-1; V: TRBV29-1; DNA: TGCAGCGTTGAGATGTACAGGGAAAGCATGAACACTGAAGCTTTCTTT; CDR3: CSVEMYRESMNTEAFF
size: -; D: -; J: TRBJ1-6; V: TRBV7-8; DNA: TGTGCCAGCAGCTTAGTCCCAGGGCGGAATTCACCCCTCCACTTT; CDR3: CASSLVPGRNSPLHF
size: -; D: -; J: TRBJ1-5; V: TRBV24-1; DNA: TGTGCCACCAGTGAGAGTGGACGGATGAGCAATCAGCCCCAGCATTTT; CDR3: CATSESGRMSNQPQHF
size: few; D: TRBD1; J: TRBJ2-2; V: TRBV6-2/TRBV6-3; DNA: TGTGCCAGCAGCACCCGGGACAGGGGGTATGGCGGGGAGCTGTTTTTT; CDR3: CASSTRDRGYGGELFF
size: -; D: TRBD2; J: TRBJ2-7; V: TRBV7-9; DNA: TGTGCCAGCAGCCTTAGCGGGGGGGTTTTCTACGAGCAGTACTTC; CDR3: CASSLSGGVFYEQYF
size: many; D: TRBD2; J: TRBJ2-3; V: TRBV10-3; DNA: TGTGCCATCAGTGAAAAAGCGGGGGCCTCCACAGATACGCAGTATTTT; CDR3: CAISEKAGASTDTQYF
size: -; D: -; J: TRBJ1-5; V: TRBV7-9; DNA: TGTGCCAGCAGCTTAGCCGGGGGCAATCAGCCCCGGCATTTT; CDR3: CASSLAGGNQPRHF
size: -; D: -; J: TRBJ2-7; V: TRBV4-1; DNA: TGCGCCAGCAGCACGGGGGTGTTTGCCTCCTACGAGCAGTACTTC; CDR3: CASSTGVFASYEQYF
size: many; D: -; J: TRBJ2-7; V: TRBV30; DNA: TGTGCCTGGAGTGTACTGGGGGGCCTGTTGGACGAGCAGTACTTC; CDR3: CAWSVLGGLLDEQYF
size: -; D: -; J: TRBJ2-1; V: TRBV5-1; DNA: TGCGCCAGCAGCTTGGTGGGGGCCAATGAGCAGTTCTTC; CDR3: CASSLVGANEQFF
size: many; D: -; J: TRBJ2-5; V: TRBV9; DNA: TGTGCCAGCAGCGTAGGGGGACTGTCGCAAGAGACCCAGTACTTC; CDR3: CASSVGGLSQETQYF
size: few; D: TRBD2; J: TRBJ2-3; V: TRBV20-1; DNA: TGCAGTGCTCCCGCCCCCCGGGCGGGGGGGATCACATGGATCACAGATACGCAGTATTTT; CDR3: CSAPAPRAGGITWITDTQYF